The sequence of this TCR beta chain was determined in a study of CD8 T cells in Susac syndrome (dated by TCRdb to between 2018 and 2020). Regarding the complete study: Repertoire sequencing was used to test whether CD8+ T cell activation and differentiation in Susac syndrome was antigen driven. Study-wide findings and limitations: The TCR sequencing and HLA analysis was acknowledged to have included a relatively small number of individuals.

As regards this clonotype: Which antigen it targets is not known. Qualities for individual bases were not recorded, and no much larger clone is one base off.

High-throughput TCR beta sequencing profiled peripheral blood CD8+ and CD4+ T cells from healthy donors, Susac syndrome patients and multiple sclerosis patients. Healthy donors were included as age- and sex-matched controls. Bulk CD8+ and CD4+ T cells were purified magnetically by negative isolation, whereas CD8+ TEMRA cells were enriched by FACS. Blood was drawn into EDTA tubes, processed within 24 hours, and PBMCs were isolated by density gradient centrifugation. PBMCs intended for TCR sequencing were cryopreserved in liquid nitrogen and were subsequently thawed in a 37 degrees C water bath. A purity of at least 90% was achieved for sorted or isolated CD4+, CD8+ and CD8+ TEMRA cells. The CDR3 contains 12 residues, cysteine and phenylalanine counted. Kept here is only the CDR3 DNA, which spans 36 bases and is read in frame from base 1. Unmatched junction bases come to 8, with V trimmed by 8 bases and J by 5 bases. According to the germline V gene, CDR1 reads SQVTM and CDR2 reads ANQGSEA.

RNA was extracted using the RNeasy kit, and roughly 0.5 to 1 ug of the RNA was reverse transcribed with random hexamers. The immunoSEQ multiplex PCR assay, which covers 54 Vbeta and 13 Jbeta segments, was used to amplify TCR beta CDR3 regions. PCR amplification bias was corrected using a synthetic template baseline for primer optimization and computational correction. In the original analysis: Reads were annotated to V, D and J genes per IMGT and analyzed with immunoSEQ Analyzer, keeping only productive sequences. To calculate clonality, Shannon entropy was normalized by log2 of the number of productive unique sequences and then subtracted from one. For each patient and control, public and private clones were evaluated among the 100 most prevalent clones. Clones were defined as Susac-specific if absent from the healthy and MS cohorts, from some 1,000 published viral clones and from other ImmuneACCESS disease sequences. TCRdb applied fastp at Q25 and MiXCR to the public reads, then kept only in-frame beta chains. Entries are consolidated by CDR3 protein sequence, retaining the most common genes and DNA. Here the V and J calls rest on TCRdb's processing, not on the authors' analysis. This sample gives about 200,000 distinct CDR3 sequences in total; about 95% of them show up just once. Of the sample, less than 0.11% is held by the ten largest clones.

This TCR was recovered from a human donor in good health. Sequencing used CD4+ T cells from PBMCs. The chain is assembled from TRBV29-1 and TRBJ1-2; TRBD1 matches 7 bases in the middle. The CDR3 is CSSGGEQYGYTF. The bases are TGCAGCTCAGGGGGGGAACAGTATGGCTACACCTTC. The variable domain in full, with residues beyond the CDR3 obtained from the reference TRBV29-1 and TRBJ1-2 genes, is SAVISQKPSRDICQRGTSLTIQCQVDSQVTMMFWYRQQPGQSLTLIATANQGSEATYESGFVIDKFPISRPNLTFSTLTVSNMSPEDSSIYLCSSGGEQYGYTFGSGTRLTVV.